Below are 22 T cell receptor beta chains sequenced from a single sample in a study of T cell responses to AZD1222 COVID-19 vaccine. TCRdb keeps only in-frame clones here, not all; method: immunoSEQ multiplex PCR. The data show more than 100,000 clones, just over 85% seen once. The sequencing used peripheral blood, collected on day 0 of AZD1222 vaccination. These receptors were taken from an adult in good health.

The chain couples TRBV6-2 or TRBV6-3 to TRBJ2-3; TRBD2 matches 8 bases. The CDR3 runs 18 residues. The V and J ends lost 4 bases and 8 bases, in that order; junction bases with no gene match: 20. CDR1 MNHEY and CDR2 SVGEGT come from the germline V gene. The CDR3 DNA reads as TGTGCCAGCAGTTTCATTTCCCAGAGCGGGGGCCTCGAGGGTACGCAGTATTTT. Amino acids: CASSFISQSGGLEGTQYF.

The V call is TRBV5-6, the J call TRBJ1-1; D possibly corresponds to TRBD1 (6 bases). Trimming took 5 bases from V and 1 from J, leaving 12 bases between them. The CDR3 is 14 residues long. Per germline, CDR1 SGHDT and CDR2 YYEEEE. The CDR3 loop reads CASSSGQPNTEAFF. The CDR3 nucleotides read TGTGCCAGCAGTTCGGGACAACCGAACACTGAAGCTTTCTTT. The full variable domain, its missing parts supplied by reference TRBV5-6 and TRBJ1-1, is DAGVTQSPTHLIKTRGQQVTLRCSPKSGHDTVSWYQQALGQGPQFIFQYYEEEERQRGNFPDRFSGHQFPNYSSELNVNALLLGDSALYLCASSSGQPNTEAFFGQGTRLTVV.

This chain connects TRBV10-3 to TRBJ2-1; D is perhaps TRBD2 (7 bases). Trimming removed 8 bases from V and 8 bases from J, with 19 bases in between. The length of the CDR3 is 14 residues. Germline-derived CDR1 and CDR2 are ENHRY and SYGVKD. CDR3 amino acids: CAIGRAGASDEQFF. The CDR3, as DNA: TGTGCCATCGGGCGGGCGGGGGCCTCGGATGAGCAGTTCTTC.

The CDR3 protein is CASRERSAGGRETQYF. DNA for the CDR3: TGTGCCAGCAGGGAACGTTCGGCAGGGGGCAGAGAGACCCAGTACTTC. The chain is built from TRBV2 and TRBJ2-5; TRBD1 agrees at 8 bases. V shed 6 bases and J 4 bases; nucleotides not matched to a gene: 13. Germline lookup yields CDR1 SNHLY and CDR2 FYNNEI. The CDR3 contains 16 residues. Looking up the rest from reference TRBV2 and TRBJ2-5 gives the full variable domain: EPEVTQTPSHQVTQMGQEVILRCVPISNHLYFYWYRQILGQKVEFLVSFYNNEISEKSEIFDDQFSVERPDGSNFTLKIRSTKLEDSAMYFCASRERSAGGRETQYFGPGTRLLVL.

V usage is TRBV4-1 and J usage is TRBJ2-1; no reliable D call. Trimming stripped 2 bases from V and 2 bases from J, with 10 bases between. CDR3 length equals 15 residues. Germline V gives CDR1 MGHRA, CDR2 YSYEKL. The CDR3 here is CASSQFDATYNEQFF. The DNA for the CDR3 is TGCGCCAGCAGCCAATTCGACGCTACCTACAATGAGCAGTTCTTC.

The genes are TRBV12-3 or TRBV12-4 and TRBJ1-2; 8 bases match TRBD1. Losses at the gene ends were 6 bases for V and 8 bases for J; bases not matched to a gene: 5. CDR3 length: 12 residues. CDR3 residues: CASSTGGSGYTF. CDR3 nucleotide sequence: TGTGCCAGCAGCACAGGGGGTAGCGGCTACACCTTC.

The chain has TRBV5-8 and TRBJ2-1; D is ambiguous. Germline lookup yields CDR1 SGHTS and CDR2 YDEGEE. Trimming pared 0 bases from V and 4 bases from J, leaving 11 bases between. CDR3 size: 15 residues. The CDR3: CASSLDYPGYNEQFF. The CDR3 bases are TGTGCCAGCAGCTTGGACTACCCTGGGTACAATGAGCAGTTCTTC. Combining the CDR3 with reference TRBV5-8 and TRBJ2-1 gives the whole variable domain EAGVTQSPTHLIKTRGQQATLRCSPISGHTSVYWYQQALGLGLQFLLWYDEGEERNRGNFPPRFSGRQFPNYSSELNVNALELEDSALYLCASSLDYPGYNEQFFGPGTRLTVL.

The chain links TRBV5-4 to TRBJ2-7; D not resolved. Trimming took 3 bases from V and 5 from J, leaving 6 bases between them. CDR3 length equals 11 residues. Per the germline V gene, CDR1 is SGHNT and CDR2 is YYREEE (reference sequence). The CDR3 coding sequence is TGTGCCAGCAGCTCGAGAGACGAGCAGTACTTC. It translates to CASSSRDEQYF.

This clone was seen a single time. The V gene is TRBV18, the J gene TRBJ2-3; D tentatively fits TRBD1 or TRBD2 (5 bases each). The V and J ends lost 0 bases and 4 bases respectively, with 8 bases between them. In germline, CDR1 is KGHSH, CDR2 LQKENI. This CDR3 is 14 amino acids long. CDR3 region: CASSPPGVPDTQYF. CDR3 DNA: TGTGCCAGCTCACCACCGGGGGTCCCAGATACGCAGTATTTT. Based on the CDR3 plus reference TRBV18 and TRBJ2-3, the full variable domain is NAGVMQNPRHLVRRRGQEARLRCSPMKGHSHVYWYRQLPEEGLKFMVYLQKENIIDESGMPKERFSAEFPKEGPSILRIQQVVRGDSAAYFCASSPPGVPDTQYFGPGTRLTVL.

The chain has TRBV7-9 and TRBJ2-3; TRBD2 matches 9 bases. Germline CDR1 is SEHNR and CDR2 is FQNEAQ (reference sequence). This CDR3 comprises 16 residues. V was pared by 1 base and J by 2 bases, with 4 bases of the junction left unmatched. DNA for the CDR3: TGTGCCAGCAGCTTAGGTAGCGGGGGTCTCACAGATACGCAGTATTTT. This sequence encodes CASSLGSGGLTDTQYF. Full variable domain (rest looked up from reference TRBV7-9 and TRBJ2-3): DTGVSQNPRHKITKRGQNVTFRCDPISEHNRLYWYRQTLGQGPEFLTYFQNEAQLEKSRLLSDRFSAERPKGSFSTLEIQRTEQGDSAMYLCASSLGSGGLTDTQYFGPGTRLTVL.

The chain carries TRBV2 and TRBJ2-1; D is perhaps TRBD2 (5 bases). The germline V and J ends were trimmed by 6 bases and 4 bases, with 10 bases remaining between them. This CDR3 region has 13 residues. The germline gives CDR1 SNHLY, CDR2 FYNNEI. The CDR3 nucleotides are TGTGCCAGCAGGGTCCTAGCTTACAATGAGCAGTTCTTC. This sequence encodes CASRVLAYNEQFF.

The chain couples TRBV10-3 to TRBJ2-1; 8 bases map to TRBD1. The CDR3 is made up of 16 amino acids. V trimming: 0 bases; J trimming: 6 bases; junction bases outside the gene matches: 7. Per germline, CDR1 ENHRY and CDR2 SYGVKD. The CDR3 is CAISESRGLSGNEQFF. The CDR3 region has the DNA TGTGCCATCAGTGAGTCCAGGGGGCTATCAGGCAATGAGCAGTTCTTC.

The V call is TRBV7-2, the J call TRBJ2-5; D perhaps matches TRBD1 (6 bases). V dropped 5 bases and J dropped 3 bases, with 13 bases sitting between them. The germline V gene has CDR1 SGHTA and CDR2 FQGNSA. This CDR3 is built from 14 residues. The CDR3 bases are TGTGCCAGCAGCCCAGGGGTAGGAAAAGAGACCCAGTACTTC. Its translation: CASSPGVGKETQYF.

J is TRBJ2-3 and V is TRBV9; the D is unclear. The CDR3 covers 14 residues. V lost 3 bases and J lost 0, with 8 bases in between. Germline V CDR1 and CDR2: SGDLS, YYNGEE. DNA for the CDR3: TGTGCCAGCAGCGGACGGCCTAGCACAGATACGCAGTATTTT. It specifies CASSGRPSTDTQYF.

The CDR3 DNA reads TGTGCCAGCAGCTTCTACGTGGATGGCTACACCTTC. Protein product: CASSFYVDGYTF. The gene calls are TRBV7-2 and TRBJ1-2; D gene unclear. V dropped 3 bases and J dropped 6 bases, with 8 bases sitting between them. This CDR3 is built from 12 residues. In germline, CDR1 is SGHTA, CDR2 FQGNSA.

This clone is a singleton in its sample. The gene calls are TRBV25-1 and TRBJ2-7; TRBD2 might be the D (6 bases). Germline loops: CDR1 MGHDK, CDR2 SYGVNS. The CDR3 extends over 13 amino acids. V was trimmed by 6 bases and J by 4 bases, leaving 13 bases between them. The DNA of the CDR3 is TGTGCCAGCAGGATGGGGGGTATGTACGAGCAGTACTTC. Protein sequence: CASRMGGMYEQYF.

The chain recombines TRBV11-2 with TRBJ2-1; 10 positions agree with TRBD2. CDR1 and CDR2 (germline): SGHAT, FQNNGV. With V trimmed by 5 bases and J by 12 bases, 13 bases remained unmatched. The CDR3 has 15 residues. The CDR3 here is CASSIPGLALRGQFF. In nucleotides, the CDR3 is TGTGCCAGCAGCATACCGGGACTAGCGCTACGCGGGCAGTTCTTC.

V is TRBV5-1 and J is TRBJ2-3; 8 nucleotides agree with TRBD2. V lost 10 bases, J lost 4 bases, and 14 bases stayed unmatched. Germline V CDR1 and CDR2: SGHRS, YFSETQ. The CDR3 is made up of 15 amino acids. The CDR3 DNA reads as TGCGCCCGCACCGGGGGGCGGGGGGCTGCAGATACGCAGTATTTT. Its translation: CARTGGRGAADTQYF.

The chain couples TRBV10-3 to TRBJ2-1, with D unresolved. The CDR3 extends over 11 amino acids. Germline lookup yields CDR1 ENHRY and CDR2 SYGVKD. Trimming took off 6 bases at V and 8 bases at J, with 8 bases between the two ends. CDR3 DNA: TGTGCCATCAGCCTGAAGTATGAGCAGTTCTTC. It yields the protein CAISLKYEQFF.

The chain has TRBV5-4 and TRBJ1-2, with a tentative D call TRBD1 (5 bases). This CDR3 is built from 11 residues. Looked up from germline, CDR1 is SGHNT and CDR2 is YYREEE (reference sequence). Trimming removed 6 bases from V and 4 bases from J, with 7 bases in between. The CDR3 DNA sequence: TGTGCCAGCACAGGGATCTATGGCTACACCTTC. It encodes CASTGIYGYTF.

The chain carries TRBV10-3 and TRBJ2-2, with D perhaps TRBD2 (5 bases). The CDR3 extends over 12 amino acids. Germline CDR1 ENHRY, CDR2 SYGVKD. Trimming removed 8 bases from V and 5 bases from J, with 9 bases in between. The CDR3, as DNA: TGTGCCATCTTGGACTTTACCGGGGAGCTGTTTTTT. It encodes CAILDFTGELFF.

Comments on this clone: One junction end disagrees with the germline gene, perhaps due to a read error. The J gene is TRBJ1-2, the V gene TRBV4-1; D unclear. Germline lookup yields CDR1 MGHRA and CDR2 YSYEKL. The CDR3 consists of 13 residues. The CDR3 DNA sequence: TGCGCCAGCAGCCAAGATCTTGGCCTTCCTATAAGCTTC. Protein product: CASSQDLGLPISF.